The 10 T cell receptor beta chains in this list originate from one sample, sequenced in a study of long-term antiretroviral therapy in people with HIV. The libraries were made with immunoSEQ v3.0 at survey level. Sequencing was performed with immunoSEQ multiplex PCR; in TCRdb, only in-frame clones are kept and a portion is missing. The table records fewer than 55,000 clones, about 95% of them present only once. Specimen: unsorted PBMCs, collected 3.7 years after starting antiretroviral therapy. Receptors originate from a woman aged 50 to 65 with HIV.

This chain connects TRBV2 to TRBJ2-3; possibly TRBD2 for D (5 bases). The germline CDR1 and CDR2 sequences are SNHLY and FYNNEI. The CDR3 spans 11 residues. Trimming took 6 bases from V and 6 from J, leaving 7 bases between them. The CDR3 sequence is CASSRRDTQYF. In DNA, the CDR3 is TGTGCCAGCAGCAGGAGGGATACGCAGTATTTT.

J is TRBJ2-7 and V is TRBV4-2, with 15 nucleotides matching TRBD2. V lost 2 bases to trimming and J lost 4 bases; unmatched junction nucleotides: 6. This CDR3 region has 17 residues. Germline V gives CDR1 LGHNA, CDR2 YNFKEQ. The CDR3 here is CASSQPGLAGGPYEQYF. In DNA, the CDR3 is TGTGCCAGCAGCCAACCCGGACTAGCGGGGGGGCCTTACGAGCAGTACTTC.

The chain joins TRBV29-1 to TRBJ1-1, with 11 bases lining up with TRBD1. The V and J ends lost 6 bases and 11 bases, in that order; junction bases with no gene match: 14. This CDR3 has 14 amino acids. CDR1 and CDR2 (germline): SQVTM, ANQGSEA. This CDR3 is CSVIPGTGGLQAFF. Written as DNA, the CDR3 is TGCAGCGTCATCCCCGGGACAGGGGGTTTGCAGGCTTTCTTT. The entire variable domain, with the rest obtained from reference TRBV29-1 and TRBJ1-1, is as follows: SAVISQKPSRDICQRGTSLTIQCQVDSQVTMMFWYRQQPGQSLTLIATANQGSEATYESGFVIDKFPISRPNLTFSTLTVSNMSPEDSSIYLCSVIPGTGGLQAFFGQGTRLTVV.

The chain combines TRBV9 with TRBJ2-7; D could derive from TRBD1 or TRBD2 (5 bases each). Looked up from germline, CDR1 is SGDLS and CDR2 is YYNGEE. This CDR3 region has 13 residues. The V and J ends lost 4 bases and 4 bases respectively, with 12 bases between them. CDR3 loop: CASSRGEKYEQYF. The CDR3 DNA reads TGTGCCAGCAGCCGAGGGGAAAAATACGAGCAGTACTTC.

V gene TRBV6-6 combines with J gene TRBJ2-7, with 9 bases lining up with TRBD1. CDR3 length equals 16 residues. V trimming: 2 bases; J trimming: 3 bases; junction bases outside the gene matches: 8. Germline lookup yields CDR1 MNHNY and CDR2 SVGAGI (reference sequence). CDR3 region: CASSYPKGQGGYEQYF. CDR3 nucleotide sequence: TGTGCCAGCAGTTACCCGAAGGGACAGGGAGGCTACGAGCAGTACTTC.

V is TRBV7-2 and J is TRBJ1-2, with D maybe TRBD1 (5 bases). Germline loops: CDR1 SGHTA, CDR2 FQGNSA. The CDR3 extends over 16 amino acids. Trimming pared 5 bases from V and 6 bases from J, leaving 22 bases between. CDR3 loop: CASSHILGVGSDGYTF. CDR3 in DNA: TGTGCCAGCAGCCACATACTGGGGGTAGGAAGCGATGGCTACACCTTC.

This chain joins TRBV10-3 and TRBJ2-7; TRBD1 agrees at 7 bases. CDR1 and CDR2 (germline): ENHRY, SYGVKD. The CDR3 has 14 amino acids. V shed 3 bases, J shed 3 bases, and the junction held 5 bases outside the gene matches. The CDR3: CAISEEGAVYEQYF. DNA for the CDR3: TGTGCCATCAGTGAAGAGGGGGCGGTCTACGAGCAGTACTTC.

The V gene is TRBV5-6, the J gene TRBJ2-4, with no clear D. From germline, CDR1 is SGHDT and CDR2 YYEEEE. This CDR3 contains 14 residues. Deletions cut 0 bases from V and 8 bases from J, with 12 bases between. CDR3 region: CASSLGWGSDIQYF. The CDR3 region has the DNA TGTGCCAGCAGCTTGGGGTGGGGATCGGACATTCAGTACTTC.

This clone was detected once. This chain connects TRBV5-4 to TRBJ1-2; possible D gene TRBD1, 5 bases. Germline V lookup: CDR1 SGHNT, CDR2 YYREEE (reference sequence). CDR3 length: 13 residues. Trimming left V 4 bases short and J 8 bases short, with 15 bases between. CDR3 sequence reads: CASSVVREGGYTF. In nucleotides, the CDR3 is TGTGCCAGCAGCGTAGTCAGGGAGGGCGGCTACACCTTC. The full variable domain, rest sourced from reference TRBV5-4 and TRBJ1-2, is ETGVTQSPTHLIKTRGQQVTLRCSSQSGHNTVSWYQQALGQGPQFIFQYYREEENGRGNFPPRFSGLQFPNYSSELNVNALELDDSALYLCASSVVREGGYTFGSGTRLTVV.

The CDR3 protein is CASSWTGGNYGYTF. The CDR3 DNA sequence: TGTGCCAGCAGCTGGACAGGGGGGAACTATGGCTACACCTTC. This rearrangement joins TRBV7-9 to TRBJ1-2, with TRBD1 matching 10 bases. There are 14 residues in the CDR3. Germline assignment: CDR1 SEHNR and CDR2 FQNEAQ (reference sequence). V shed 4 bases and J 2 bases; nucleotides not matched to a gene: 1.